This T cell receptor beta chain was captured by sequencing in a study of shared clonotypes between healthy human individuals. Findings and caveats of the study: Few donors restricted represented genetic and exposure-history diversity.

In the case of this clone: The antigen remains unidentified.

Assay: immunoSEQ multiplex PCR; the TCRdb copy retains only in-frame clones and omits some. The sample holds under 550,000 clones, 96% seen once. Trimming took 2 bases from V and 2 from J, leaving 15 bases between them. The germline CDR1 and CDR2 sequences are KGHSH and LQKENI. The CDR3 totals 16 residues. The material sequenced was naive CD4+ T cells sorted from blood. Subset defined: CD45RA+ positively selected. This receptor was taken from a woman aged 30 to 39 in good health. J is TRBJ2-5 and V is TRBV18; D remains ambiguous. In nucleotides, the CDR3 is TGTGCCAGCTCACCAGCAATGGAGTTGCTACAAGAGACCCAGTACTTC. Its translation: CASSPAMELLQETQYF. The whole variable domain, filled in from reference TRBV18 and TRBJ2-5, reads NAGVMQNPRHLVRRRGQEARLRCSPMKGHSHVYWYRQLPEEGLKFMVYLQKENIIDESGMPKERFSAEFPKEGPSILRIQQVVRGDSAAYFCASSPAMELLQETQYFGPGTRLLVL.